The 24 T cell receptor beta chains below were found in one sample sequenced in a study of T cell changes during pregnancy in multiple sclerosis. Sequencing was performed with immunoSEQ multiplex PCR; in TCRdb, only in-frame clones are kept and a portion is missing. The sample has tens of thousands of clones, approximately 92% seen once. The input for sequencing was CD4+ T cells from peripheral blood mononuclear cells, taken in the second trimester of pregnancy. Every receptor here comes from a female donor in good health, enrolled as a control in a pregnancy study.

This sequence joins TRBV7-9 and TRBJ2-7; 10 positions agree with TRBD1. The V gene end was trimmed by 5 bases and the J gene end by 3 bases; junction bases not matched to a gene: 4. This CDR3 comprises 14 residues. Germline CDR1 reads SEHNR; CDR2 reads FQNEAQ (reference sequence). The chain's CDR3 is CASSQTGGGYEQYF. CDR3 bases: TGTGCCAGCAGCCAGACAGGGGGCGGCTACGAGCAGTACTTC.

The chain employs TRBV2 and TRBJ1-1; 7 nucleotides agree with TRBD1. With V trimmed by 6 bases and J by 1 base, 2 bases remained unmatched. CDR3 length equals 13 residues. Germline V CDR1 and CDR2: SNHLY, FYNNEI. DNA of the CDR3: TGTGCCAGCAGCGGGGACAGGAACACTGAAGCTTTCTTT. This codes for CASSGDRNTEAFF.

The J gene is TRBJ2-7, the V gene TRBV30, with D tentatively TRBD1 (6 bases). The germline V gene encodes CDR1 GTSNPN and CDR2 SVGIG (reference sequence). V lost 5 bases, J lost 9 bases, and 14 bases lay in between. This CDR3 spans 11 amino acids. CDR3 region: CAWSTGRRQYF. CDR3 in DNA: TGTGCCTGGTCGACAGGACGGAGGCAGTACTTC. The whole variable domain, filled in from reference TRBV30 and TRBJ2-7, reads SQTIHQWPATLVQPVGSPLSLECTVEGTSNPNLYWYRQAAGRGLQLLFYSVGIGQISSEVPQNLSASRPQDRQFILSSKKLLLSDSGFYLCAWSTGRRQYFGPGTRLTVT.

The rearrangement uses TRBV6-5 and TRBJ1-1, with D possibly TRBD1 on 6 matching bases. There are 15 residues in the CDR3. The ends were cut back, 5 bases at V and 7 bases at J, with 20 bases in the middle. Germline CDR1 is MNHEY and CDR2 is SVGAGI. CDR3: CASSPGGAGANEAFF. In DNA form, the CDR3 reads TGTGCCAGCAGTCCTGGGGGGGCGGGGGCTAATGAAGCTTTCTTT.

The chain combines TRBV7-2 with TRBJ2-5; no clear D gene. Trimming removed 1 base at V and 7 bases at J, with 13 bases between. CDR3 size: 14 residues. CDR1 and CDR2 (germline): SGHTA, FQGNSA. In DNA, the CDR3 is TGTGCCAGCAGCTTAGTTTCGAGCACCGGGACCCAGTACTTC. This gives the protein CASSLVSSTGTQYF.

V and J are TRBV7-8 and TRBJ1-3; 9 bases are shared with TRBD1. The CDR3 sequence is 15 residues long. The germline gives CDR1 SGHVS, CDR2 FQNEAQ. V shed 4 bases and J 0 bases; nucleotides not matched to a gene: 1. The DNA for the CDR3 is TGTGCCAGCAGCTCGGGACAGGGCTCTGGAAACACCATATATTTT. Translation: CASSSGQGSGNTIYF. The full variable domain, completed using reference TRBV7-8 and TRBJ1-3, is GAGVSQSPRYKVAKRGQDVALRCDPISGHVSLFWYQQALGQGPEFLTYFQNEAQLDKSGLPSDRFFAERPEGSVSTLKIQRTQQEDSAVYLCASSSGQGSGNTIYFGEGSWLTVV.

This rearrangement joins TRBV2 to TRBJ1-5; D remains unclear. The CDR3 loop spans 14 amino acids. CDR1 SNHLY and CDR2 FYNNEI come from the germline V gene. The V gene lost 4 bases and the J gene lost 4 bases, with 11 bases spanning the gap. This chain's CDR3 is CASSGAPKNQPQHF. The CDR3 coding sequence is TGTGCCAGCAGTGGGGCGCCCAAAAATCAGCCCCAGCATTTT.

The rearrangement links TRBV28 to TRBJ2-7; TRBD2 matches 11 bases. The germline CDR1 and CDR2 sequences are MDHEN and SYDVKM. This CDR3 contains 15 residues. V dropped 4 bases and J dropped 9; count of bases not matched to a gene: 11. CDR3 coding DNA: TGTGCCAGCAGTTCACCCGGGACTAGCGGAGAACTGCAGTACTTC. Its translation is CASSSPGTSGELQYF.

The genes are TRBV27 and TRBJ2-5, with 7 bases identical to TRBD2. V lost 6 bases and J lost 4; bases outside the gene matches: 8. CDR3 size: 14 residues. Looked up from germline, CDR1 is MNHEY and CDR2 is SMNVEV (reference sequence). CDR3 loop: CASRAPAGRETQYF. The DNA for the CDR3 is TGTGCCAGCAGGGCGCCAGCGGGGCGAGAGACCCAGTACTTC.

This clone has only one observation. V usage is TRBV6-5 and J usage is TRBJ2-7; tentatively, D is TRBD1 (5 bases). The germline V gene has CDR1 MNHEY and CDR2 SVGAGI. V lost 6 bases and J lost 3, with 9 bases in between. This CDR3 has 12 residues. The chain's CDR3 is CASSPGRYEQYF. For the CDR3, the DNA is TGTGCCAGCAGCCCAGGGCGCTACGAGCAGTACTTC.

The CDR3 DNA reads TGTGCCAGCAGCGAACAGGGAGGGAGCAATCAGCCCCAGCATTTT. Residues: CASSEQGGSNQPQHF. The chain links TRBV6-1 to TRBJ1-5; tentative D call: TRBD1 (6 bases). The CDR3 has 15 residues. The ends were cut back, 6 bases at V and 1 base at J, with 13 bases in the middle. Germline V gene data show CDR1 as MNHNS and CDR2 as SASEGT.

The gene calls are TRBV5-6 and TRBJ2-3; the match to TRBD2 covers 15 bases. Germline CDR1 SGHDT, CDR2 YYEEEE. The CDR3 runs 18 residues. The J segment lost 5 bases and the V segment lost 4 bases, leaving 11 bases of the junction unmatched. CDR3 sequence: CASSAGLAGGSKRDTQYF. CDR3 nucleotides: TGTGCCAGCAGCGCTGGACTAGCGGGAGGGTCCAAGAGAGATACGCAGTATTTT.

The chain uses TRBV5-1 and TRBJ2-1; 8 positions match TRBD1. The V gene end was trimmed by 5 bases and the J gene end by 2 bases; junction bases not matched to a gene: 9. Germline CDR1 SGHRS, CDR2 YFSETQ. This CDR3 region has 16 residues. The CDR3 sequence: CASRADRGIPYNEQFF. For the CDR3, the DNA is TGCGCCAGCAGAGCCGACAGGGGAATCCCCTACAATGAGCAGTTCTTC.

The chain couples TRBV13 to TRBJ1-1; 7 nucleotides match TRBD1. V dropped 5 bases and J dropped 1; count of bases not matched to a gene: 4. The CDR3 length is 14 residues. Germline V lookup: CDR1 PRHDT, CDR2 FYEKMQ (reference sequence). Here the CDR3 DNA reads TGTGCCAGCAGCCCGACAGGGCAGAACACTGAAGCTTTCTTT. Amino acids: CASSPTGQNTEAFF.

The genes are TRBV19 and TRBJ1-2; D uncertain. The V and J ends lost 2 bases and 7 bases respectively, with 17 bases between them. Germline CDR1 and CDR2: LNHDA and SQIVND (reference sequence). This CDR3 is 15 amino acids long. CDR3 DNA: TGTGCCAGTAGTATAATACAGACCGGTAATTCTGGCTACACCTTC. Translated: CASSIIQTGNSGYTF.

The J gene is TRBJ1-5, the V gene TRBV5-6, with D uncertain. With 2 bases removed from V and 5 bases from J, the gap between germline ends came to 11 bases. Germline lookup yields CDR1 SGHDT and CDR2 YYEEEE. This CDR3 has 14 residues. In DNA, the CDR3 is TGTGCCAGCAGCTTCGGATCGGGTTATCAGCCCCAGCATTTT. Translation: CASSFGSGYQPQHF.

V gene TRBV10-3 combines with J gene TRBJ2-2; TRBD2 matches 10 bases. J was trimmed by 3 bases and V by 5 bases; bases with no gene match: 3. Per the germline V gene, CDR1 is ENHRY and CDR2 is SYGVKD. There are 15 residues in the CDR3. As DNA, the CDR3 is TGTGCCATCAGTTCTAGCGGGAGTTACACCGGGGAGCTGTTTTTT. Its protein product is CAISSSGSYTGELFF.

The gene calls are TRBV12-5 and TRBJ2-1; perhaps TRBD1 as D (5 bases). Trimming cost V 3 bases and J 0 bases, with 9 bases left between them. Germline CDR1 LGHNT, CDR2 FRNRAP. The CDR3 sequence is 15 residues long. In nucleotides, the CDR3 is TGTGCTAGTGGTTTAAGGCAGGGCTCCTACAATGAGCAGTTCTTC. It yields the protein CASGLRQGSYNEQFF.

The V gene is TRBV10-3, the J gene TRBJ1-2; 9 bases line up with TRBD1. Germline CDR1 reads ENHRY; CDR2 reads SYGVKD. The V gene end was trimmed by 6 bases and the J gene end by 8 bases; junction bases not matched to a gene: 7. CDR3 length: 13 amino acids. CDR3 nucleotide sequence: TGTGCCATCAGAGGGACAGGGATAGGCGGCTACACCTTC. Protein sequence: CAIRGTGIGGYTF.

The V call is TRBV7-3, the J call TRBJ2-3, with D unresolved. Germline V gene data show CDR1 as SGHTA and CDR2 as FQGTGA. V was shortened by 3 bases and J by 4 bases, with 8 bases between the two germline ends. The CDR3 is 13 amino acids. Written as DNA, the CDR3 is TGTGCCAGCAGCTTGGAACGGGCAGATACGCAGTATTTT. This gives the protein CASSLERADTQYF.

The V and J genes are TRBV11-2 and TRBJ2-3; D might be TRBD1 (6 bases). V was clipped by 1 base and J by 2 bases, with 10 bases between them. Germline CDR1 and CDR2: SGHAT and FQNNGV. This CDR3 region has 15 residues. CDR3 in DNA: TGTGCCAGCAGCTTAGGGGGGCTAACCACAGATACGCAGTATTTT. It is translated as CASSLGGLTTDTQYF.

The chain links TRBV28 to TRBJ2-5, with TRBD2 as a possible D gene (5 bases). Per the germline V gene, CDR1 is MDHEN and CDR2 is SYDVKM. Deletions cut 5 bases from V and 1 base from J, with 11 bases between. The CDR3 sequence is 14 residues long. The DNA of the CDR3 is TGTGCCAGCAGTACACGCCGGGGCCAAGAGACCCAGTACTTC. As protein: CASSTRRGQETQYF.

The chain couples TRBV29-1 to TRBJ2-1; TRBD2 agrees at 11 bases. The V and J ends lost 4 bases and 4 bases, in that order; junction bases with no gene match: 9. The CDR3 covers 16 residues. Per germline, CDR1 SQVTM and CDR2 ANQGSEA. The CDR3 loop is CSVVKLAGENYNEQFF. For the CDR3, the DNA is TGCAGCGTTGTTAAACTAGCGGGGGAGAATTACAATGAGCAGTTCTTC.

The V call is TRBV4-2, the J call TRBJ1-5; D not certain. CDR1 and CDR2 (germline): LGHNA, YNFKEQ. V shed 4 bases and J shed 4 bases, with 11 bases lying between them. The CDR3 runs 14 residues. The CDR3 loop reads CASSPSGKNQPQHF. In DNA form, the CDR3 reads TGTGCCAGCAGCCCCTCGGGGAAAAATCAGCCCCAGCATTTT.